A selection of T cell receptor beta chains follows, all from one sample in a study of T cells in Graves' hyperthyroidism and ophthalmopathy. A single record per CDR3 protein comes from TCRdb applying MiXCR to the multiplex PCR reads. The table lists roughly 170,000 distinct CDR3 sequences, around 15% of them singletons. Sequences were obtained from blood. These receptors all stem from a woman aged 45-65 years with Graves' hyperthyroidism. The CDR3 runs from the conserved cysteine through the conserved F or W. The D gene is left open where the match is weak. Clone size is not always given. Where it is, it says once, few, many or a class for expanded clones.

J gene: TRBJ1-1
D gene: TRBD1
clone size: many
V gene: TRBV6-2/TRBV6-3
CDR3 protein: CASSRQGGPEAFF
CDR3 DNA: TGTGCCAGCAGTCGACAGGGGGGACCTGAAGCTTTCTTT

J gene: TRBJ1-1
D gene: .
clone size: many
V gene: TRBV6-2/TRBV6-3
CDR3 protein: CASSYGRVTEAFF
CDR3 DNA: TGTGCCAGCAGTTATGGCAGAGTCACTGAAGCTTTCTTT

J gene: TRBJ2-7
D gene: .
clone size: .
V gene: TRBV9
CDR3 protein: CASSRGEGIYEQYF
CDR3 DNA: TGTGCCAGCAGTCGAGGAGAGGGCATCTACGAGCAGTACTTC

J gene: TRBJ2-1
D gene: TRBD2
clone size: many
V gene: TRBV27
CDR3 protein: CASSSLLRGGAGNEQFF
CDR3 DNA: TGTGCCAGCAGTTCCCTCCTGCGCGGGGGGGCGGGCAATGAGCAGTTCTTC

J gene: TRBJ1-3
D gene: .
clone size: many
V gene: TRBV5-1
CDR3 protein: CASSQGPSGNTIYF
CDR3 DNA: TGCGCCAGCAGCCAGGGCCCCTCTGGAAACACCATATATTTT

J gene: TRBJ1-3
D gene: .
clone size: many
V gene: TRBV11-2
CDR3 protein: CASSLAPPTAGNTIYF
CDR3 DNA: TGTGCCAGCAGCTTAGCCCCGCCGACAGCTGGAAACACCATATATTTT

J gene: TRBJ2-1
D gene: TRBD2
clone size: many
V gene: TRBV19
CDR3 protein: CASSIEGAGRNEQFF
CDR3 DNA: TGTGCCAGTAGTATAGAAGGGGCCGGGAGGAATGAGCAGTTCTTC

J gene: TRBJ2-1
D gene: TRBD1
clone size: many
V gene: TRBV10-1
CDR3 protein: CASSHTGTEYNEQFF
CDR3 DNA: TGCGCCAGCAGCCATACCGGGACAGAGTACAATGAGCAGTTCTTC

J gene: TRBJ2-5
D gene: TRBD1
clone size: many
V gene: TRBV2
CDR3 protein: CASSGGTGGRETQYF
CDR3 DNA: TGTGCCAGCAGTGGAGGGACAGGGGGACGGGAGACCCAGTACTTC

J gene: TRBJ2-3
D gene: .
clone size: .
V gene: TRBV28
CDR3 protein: CASSLLEADTQYF
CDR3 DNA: TGTGCCAGCAGTTTACTAGAAGCAGATACGCAGTATTTT

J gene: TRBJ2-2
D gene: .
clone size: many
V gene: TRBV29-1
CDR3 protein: CSVGAGTGTGELFF
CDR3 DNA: TGCAGCGTTGGCGCAGGGACGGGCACCGGGGAGCTGTTTTTT

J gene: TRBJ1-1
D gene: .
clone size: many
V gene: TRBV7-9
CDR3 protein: CASSAGGAQNTEAFF
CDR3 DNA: TGTGCCAGCAGCGCTGGGGGCGCCCAGAACACTGAAGCTTTCTTT

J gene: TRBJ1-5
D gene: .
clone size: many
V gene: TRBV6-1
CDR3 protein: CASSEQSWGTLNQPQHF
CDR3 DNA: TGTGCCAGCAGTGAACAAAGCTGGGGAACCCTAAATCAGCCCCAGCATTTT

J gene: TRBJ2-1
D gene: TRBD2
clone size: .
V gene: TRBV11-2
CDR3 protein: CASSLVSRIAGAPYNEQFF
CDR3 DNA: TGTGCCAGCAGCTTAGTGTCTCGGATAGCGGGGGCTCCTTACAATGAGCAGTTCTTC

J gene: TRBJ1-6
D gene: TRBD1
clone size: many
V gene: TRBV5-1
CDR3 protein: CASSFDPGQGGSPLHF
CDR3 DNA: TGCGCCAGCAGCTTTGATCCGGGACAGGGAGGTTCACCCCTCCACTTT

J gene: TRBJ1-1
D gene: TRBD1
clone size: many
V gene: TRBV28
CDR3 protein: CAIGTENTEAFF
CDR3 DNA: TGTGCCATAGGGACAGAGAACACTGAAGCTTTCTTT

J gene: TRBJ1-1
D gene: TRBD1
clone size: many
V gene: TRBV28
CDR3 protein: CASTKGQGLEAFF
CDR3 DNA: TGTGCCAGCACCAAAGGACAGGGTCTCGAAGCTTTCTTT

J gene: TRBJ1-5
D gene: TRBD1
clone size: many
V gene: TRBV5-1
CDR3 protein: CASSLIPGQGTAQPQHF
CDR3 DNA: TGCGCCAGCAGCTTGATTCCGGGACAGGGGACTGCTCAGCCCCAGCATTTT

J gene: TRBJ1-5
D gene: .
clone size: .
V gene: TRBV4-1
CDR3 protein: CASSQPGTVKPQHF
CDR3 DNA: TGCGCCAGCAGCCAACCCGGGACGGTTAAGCCCCAGCATTTT

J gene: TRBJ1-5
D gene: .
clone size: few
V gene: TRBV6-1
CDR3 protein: CASSDVTGSNQPQHF
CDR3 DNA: TGTGCCAGCAGTGACGTCACAGGGAGCAATCAGCCCCAGCATTTT

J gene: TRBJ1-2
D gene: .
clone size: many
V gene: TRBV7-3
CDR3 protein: CASSPQAAVPRGYGYTF
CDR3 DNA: TGTGCCAGCAGCCCACAAGCGGCCGTCCCGAGGGGGTATGGCTACACCTTC

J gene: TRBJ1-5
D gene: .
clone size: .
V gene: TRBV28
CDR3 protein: CASSSGGAGNQPQHF
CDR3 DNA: TGTGCCAGCAGTTCCGGGGGAGCGGGCAATCAGCCCCAGCATTTT

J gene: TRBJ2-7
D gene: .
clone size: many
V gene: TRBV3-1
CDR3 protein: CASSYQDRSYEQYF
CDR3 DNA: TGTGCCAGCAGCTATCAGGACAGATCCTACGAGCAGTACTTC

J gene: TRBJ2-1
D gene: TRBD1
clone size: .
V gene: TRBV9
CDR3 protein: CASSSRQGGYNEQFF
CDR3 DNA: TGTGCCAGCAGCTCTCGACAGGGGGGTTACAATGAGCAGTTCTTC

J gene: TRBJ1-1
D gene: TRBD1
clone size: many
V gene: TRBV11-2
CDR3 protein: CASSAGQVNTEAFF
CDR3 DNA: TGTGCCAGCAGCGCGGGACAGGTGAACACTGAAGCTTTCTTT

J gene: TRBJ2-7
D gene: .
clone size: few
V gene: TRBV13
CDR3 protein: CASSDSTASYEQYF
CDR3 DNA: TGTGCCAGCAGCGATTCGACAGCCTCCTACGAGCAGTACTTC

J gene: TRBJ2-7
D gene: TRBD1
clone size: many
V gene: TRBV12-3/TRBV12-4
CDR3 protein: CASSFGQGVFYEQYF
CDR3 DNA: TGTGCCAGCAGTTTCGGACAGGGGGTATTCTACGAGCAGTACTTC

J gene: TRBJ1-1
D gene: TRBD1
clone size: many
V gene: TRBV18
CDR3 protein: CASSPLDRVGTEAFF
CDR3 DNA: TGTGCCAGCTCACCACTTGACAGGGTTGGCACTGAAGCTTTCTTT

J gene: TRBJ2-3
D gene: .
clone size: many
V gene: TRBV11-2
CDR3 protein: CASSPRLDTDTQYF
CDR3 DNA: TGTGCCAGCAGCCCCCGACTAGACACAGATACGCAGTATTTT

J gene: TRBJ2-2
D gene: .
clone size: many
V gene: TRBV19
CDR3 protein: CASSTLGPIANTGELFF
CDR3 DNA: TGTGCCAGTAGTACTTTGGGCCCTATAGCGAACACCGGGGAGCTGTTTTTT

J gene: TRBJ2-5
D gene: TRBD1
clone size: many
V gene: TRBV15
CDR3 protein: CATSPDRVQETQYF
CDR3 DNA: TGTGCCACCAGCCCCGACAGGGTCCAAGAGACCCAGTACTTC

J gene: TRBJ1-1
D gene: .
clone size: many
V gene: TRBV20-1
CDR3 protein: CSAGGYVTTNTEAFF
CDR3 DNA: TGCAGTGCAGGCGGGTATGTGACAACGAACACTGAAGCTTTCTTT

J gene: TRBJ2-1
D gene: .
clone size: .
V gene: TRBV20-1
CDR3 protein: CSARRATYNEQFF
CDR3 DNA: TGCAGTGCTAGGCGGGCCACTTACAATGAGCAGTTCTTC

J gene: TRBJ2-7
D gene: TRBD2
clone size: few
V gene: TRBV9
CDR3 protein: CASSVSGTTLFYEQYF
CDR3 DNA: TGTGCCAGCAGCGTCAGCGGGACTACCCTCTTCTACGAGCAGTACTTC

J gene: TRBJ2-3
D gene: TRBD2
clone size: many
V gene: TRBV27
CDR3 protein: CASSLRTSGGTDTQYF
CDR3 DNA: TGTGCCAGCAGTTTAAGAACTAGCGGGGGCACAGATACGCAGTATTTT

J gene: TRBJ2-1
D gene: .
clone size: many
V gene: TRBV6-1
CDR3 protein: CASSRNQGSYNEQFF
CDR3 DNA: TGTGCCAGCAGCCGGAATCAGGGTTCCTACAATGAGCAGTTCTTC

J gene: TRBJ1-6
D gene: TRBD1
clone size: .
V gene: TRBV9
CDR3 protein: CASSSWDSRDSPLHF
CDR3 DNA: TGTGCCAGCAGCAGTTGGGACAGCCGAGATTCACCCCTCCACTTT

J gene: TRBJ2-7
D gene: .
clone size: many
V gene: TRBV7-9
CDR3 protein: CASSPETGSYEQYF
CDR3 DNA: TGTGCCAGCAGCCCTGAGACAGGTTCCTACGAGCAGTACTTC

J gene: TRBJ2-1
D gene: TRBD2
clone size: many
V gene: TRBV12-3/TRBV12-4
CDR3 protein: CASSQLAGGPGEQFF
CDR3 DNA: TGTGCCAGCAGCCAACTAGCGGGGGGGCCGGGCGAGCAGTTCTTC

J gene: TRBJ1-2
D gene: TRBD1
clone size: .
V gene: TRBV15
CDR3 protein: CATSSEDRVNNYGYTF
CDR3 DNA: TGTGCCACCAGCAGCGAAGACAGGGTTAATAACTATGGCTACACCTTC